Below, 4 T cell receptor beta chains from the same sample are listed, as sequenced in a study of cytomegalovirus exposure and HLA in healthy donors. The PCR had 60 Vbeta and 13 Jbeta primers. The protocol was immunoSEQ multiplex PCR, while the TCRdb copy is restricted to in-frame clones and leaves out a portion. This table holds 90,000 to 140,000 clones, about 70% found once. The sample taken for sequencing was PBMCs. Source of these receptors: a man aged 30-40 years in good health and CMV-seronegative.

The V gene is TRBV30, the J gene TRBJ1-1; D possibly corresponds to TRBD1 (5 bases). Deletions cut 5 bases from V and 0 bases from J, with 13 bases between. CDR1 and CDR2 from the germline V gene are GTSNPN and SVGIG (reference sequence). This CDR3 spans 14 amino acids. CDR3 DNA: TGTGCCTGGGATTCGGGACTCATGAACACTGAAGCTTTCTTT. This translates into CAWDSGLMNTEAFF.

This clone has more than one count but fewer than ten. The chain uses TRBV4-3 and TRBJ2-1; the match to TRBD2 covers 12 bases. The CDR3 extends over 15 amino acids. The germline gives CDR1 LGHNA, CDR2 YSLEER. Trimming cost V 3 bases and J 7 bases; bases outside gene matches: 4. CDR3 in DNA: TGCGCCAGCAGCCATACCACTAGCGGGAGGAATGAGCAGTTCTTC. Its translation: CASSHTTSGRNEQFF.

This clone came up a few times. V usage is TRBV6-4 and J usage is TRBJ2-7; TRBD2 agrees at 7 bases. CDR1 and CDR2 from the germline V gene are MRHNA and SNTAGT. Unmatched junction bases numbered 16, after V lost 11 bases and J lost 6 bases. CDR3 length: 14 residues. CDR3 sequence: CARIGGGPYCEQYF. CDR3 sequence (DNA): TGTGCCCGAATCGGGGGAGGGCCGTACTGCGAGCAGTACTTC.

The rearrangement uses TRBV15 and TRBJ1-5, with D perhaps matching TRBD1 (6 bases). This CDR3 comprises 17 residues. V was clipped by 1 base and J by 5 bases, with 18 bases between them. Germline lookup yields CDR1 LNHNV and CDR2 YYDKDF (reference sequence). In DNA, the CDR3 is TGTGCCACCAGCAGAGTTCAAGAGACAGGAATGGATCAGCCCCAGCATTTT. It translates to CATSRVQETGMDQPQHF.